This TCR beta chain was recovered during a study of cytomegalovirus exposure and HLA in healthy donors. Use of 60 Vbeta and 13 Jbeta primers characterized the PCR. Data came from immunoSEQ multiplex PCR; TCRdb stores just in-frame clones and leaves some out. This sample's table has about 140,000 clones. Germline values: CDR1 SGHAT, CDR2 FQNNGV. The V and J ends lost 1 base and 6 bases respectively, with 10 bases between them. This CDR3 is 14 amino acids long. The sequenced material came from PBMCs. V and J are TRBV11-2 and TRBJ2-1, with D perhaps matching TRBD2 (6 bases). This clonotype originated in a woman under 30 in good health and CMV-seronegative. CDR3 bases: TGTGCCAGCAGCTTAGCGGGAGTAAGCAATGAGCAGTTCTTC. The encoded protein is CASSLAGVSNEQFF.